Described below is a single T cell receptor beta chain sequence and its context. The data belong to a study of identical twins. V was shortened by 5 bases and J by 8 bases, with 19 bases between the two germline ends. CDR1 and CDR2 (germline): DFQATT, SNEGSKA (reference sequence). There are 14 residues in the CDR3. One entry per CDR3 protein results from TCRdb running MiXCR on the 5' RACE reads. The table lists roughly 350,000 distinct CDR3 sequences, roughly 10% of them singletons. The chain is built from TRBV20-1 and TRBJ2-1; D gene unclear. This TCR was recovered from a woman aged 45 to 65 in good health. The sample consisted of naive T cells sorted from blood. The CDR3 coding sequence is TGCAGTGCTCAACCGGGCCGCAGTGGGGATGAGCAGTTCTTC. This sequence encodes CSAQPGRSGDEQFF.